The 24 T cell receptor beta chains reported below all come from one sample, sequenced in a study of blood T cell repertoires in COVID-19. Generated by immunoSEQ multiplex PCR, the TCRdb table keeps only in-frame clones and is missing some. In the table there are approximately 230,000 clones, 70% to 85% of which are singletons. What was sequenced was PBMCs or T cells enriched from blood (not recorded which). The receptors originated from a man aged 40-49 years who had recovered from COVID-19.

The chain combines TRBV28 with TRBJ2-5; tentative D call: TRBD2 (6 bases). The V end was cut by 2 bases, the J end by 4 bases, with 11 bases between. Germline V gives CDR1 MDHEN, CDR2 SYDVKM. This CDR3 is built from 14 residues. The DNA for the CDR3 is TGTGCCAGCAGTTTAGGCAGGGAGGTAGAGACCCAGTACTTC. It yields the protein CASSLGREVETQYF.

The V call is TRBV18, the J call TRBJ1-5; tentatively, D is TRBD1 (5 bases). CDR1 KGHSH and CDR2 LQKENI come from the germline V gene. The CDR3 loop spans 14 amino acids. V shed 1 base and J shed 5 bases, with 9 bases lying between them. The CDR3 protein is CASSPQGIDQPQHF. As DNA, the CDR3 is TGTGCCAGCTCACCACAGGGGATAGATCAGCCCCAGCATTTT. Looking up the rest from reference TRBV18 and TRBJ1-5 gives the full variable domain: NAGVMQNPRHLVRRRGQEARLRCSPMKGHSHVYWYRQLPEEGLKFMVYLQKENIIDESGMPKERFSAEFPKEGPSILRIQQVVRGDSAAYFCASSPQGIDQPQHFGDGTRLSIL.

V gene TRBV5-1 combines with J gene TRBJ2-1; 8 nucleotides line up with TRBD1. This CDR3 is built from 15 residues. Looked up from germline, CDR1 is SGHRS and CDR2 is YFSETQ. Trimming at V came to 4 bases and at J to 3 bases, leaving 6 bases not matched to a gene. The CDR3 spells CASSTGQADYNEQFF. DNA of the CDR3: TGCGCCAGCAGCACGGGACAGGCAGACTACAATGAGCAGTTCTTC.

The chain links TRBV7-2 to TRBJ1-1; D is unresolved. Per the germline V gene, CDR1 is SGHTA and CDR2 is FQGNSA. The ends were cut back, 4 bases at V and 3 bases at J, with 15 bases in the middle. The CDR3 loop spans 15 amino acids. CDR3 DNA: TGTGCCAGCAGCTCCCAAGTCAGCGGCTACACTGAAGCTTTCTTT. It encodes CASSSQVSGYTEAFF.

The chain carries TRBV24-1 and TRBJ1-1; maybe TRBD1 (6 bases). V lost 5 bases and J 1 base, leaving 13 bases between the germline ends. Germline V gives CDR1 KGHDR, CDR2 SFDVKD. CDR3 size: 15 residues. CDR3 DNA: TGTGCCACCAGTGGGGCAGGGGCCTCGAACACTGAAGCTTTCTTT. Translating gives CATSGAGASNTEAFF.

The gene calls are TRBV18 and TRBJ1-5; TRBD1 is a possible D gene (6 bases). This CDR3 region has 17 residues. Deletions cut 1 base from V and 5 bases from J, with 18 bases between. CDR1 KGHSH and CDR2 LQKENI come from the germline V gene. In DNA form, the CDR3 reads TGTGCCAGCTCACCACTGGGGCTGGGGGCGGGTGATCAGCCCCAGCATTTT. Protein product: CASSPLGLGAGDQPQHF.

This sequence joins TRBV7-9 and TRBJ2-2, with D possibly being TRBD1 (6 bases). V shed 5 bases and J shed 6 bases, with 19 bases lying between them. This CDR3 has 16 residues. Looked up from germline, CDR1 is SEHNR and CDR2 is FQNEAQ (reference sequence). The CDR3 loop reads CASSHKLNRVPGELFF. The CDR3 DNA follows: TGTGCCAGCAGCCATAAACTAAACAGGGTCCCCGGGGAGCTGTTTTTT.

The rearrangement joins TRBV2 to TRBJ1-4; D possibly corresponds to TRBD1 (5 bases). Between the trimmed V and J ends, which lost 7 bases and 2 bases, there was a span of 14 bases. The germline V gene has CDR1 SNHLY and CDR2 FYNNEI. This CDR3 has 15 residues. The CDR3 protein is CASNAGWGTNEKLFF. CDR3 DNA: TGTGCCAGCAACGCAGGGTGGGGCACTAATGAAAAACTGTTTTTT.

The V call is TRBV15, the J call TRBJ1-2; perhaps TRBD1 as D (6 bases). This CDR3 is built from 13 residues. Germline-derived CDR1 and CDR2 are LNHNV and YYDKDF (reference sequence). The ends were cut back, 6 bases at V and 4 bases at J, with 12 bases in the middle. The CDR3 here is CATSDAGVYGYTF. The CDR3 DNA reads as TGTGCCACCAGTGACGCAGGGGTCTATGGCTACACCTTC.

The genes are TRBV24-1 and TRBJ2-2, with 10 bases fitting TRBD1. The CDR3 is made up of 16 amino acids. Germline CDR1 KGHDR, CDR2 SFDVKD. V lost 4 bases and J lost 4; bases outside the gene matches: 5. The CDR3 sequence: CATSEPGQGPTGELFF. The CDR3 DNA reads TGTGCCACCAGTGAGCCGGGACAGGGGCCCACCGGGGAGCTGTTTTTT.

This clone was counted only a few times. The gene calls are TRBV6-2 or TRBV6-3 and TRBJ1-2; 8 bases map to TRBD1. CDR1 is MNHEY and CDR2 is SVGEGT in the germline V gene. The CDR3 covers 16 residues. After removal of 5 bases from V and 3 bases from J, the junction contained 11 bases not matched to a gene. The CDR3: CASSRQGTGLDYGYTF. The CDR3 DNA sequence: TGTGCCAGCAGTCGACAAGGGACAGGATTGGACTATGGCTACACCTTC.

The chain is built from TRBV3-1 (or the pseudogene TRBV3-2) and TRBJ1-6; 7 bases agree with TRBD1. This CDR3 contains 13 residues. J gave up 10 bases and V 4 bases, and 4 bases lay outside the gene matches. Germline V gene data show CDR1 as LGHDT and CDR2 as YNNKEL (reference sequence). CDR3 loop: CASSRDSQSPLHF. In DNA form, the CDR3 reads TGTGCCAGCAGCCGGGACAGCCAATCACCCCTCCACTTT.

V usage is TRBV19 and J usage is TRBJ1-5; 7 positions match TRBD1. The CDR3 is made up of 13 amino acids. Looked up from germline, CDR1 is LNHDA and CDR2 is SQIVND (reference sequence). Germline trimming cut 5 bases from V and 4 bases from J; bases unmatched to any gene: 2. CDR3 region: CASSWDRNQPQHF. The CDR3 DNA is TGTGCCAGTAGTTGGGACAGAAATCAGCCCCAGCATTTT.

The V gene is TRBV7-9, the J gene TRBJ1-1; 7 bases are shared with TRBD1. Germline V gene data show CDR1 as SEHNR and CDR2 as FQNEAQ (reference sequence). This CDR3 contains 14 residues. V gave up 6 bases and J gave up 4 bases; unmatched junction bases: 8. The CDR3 region is CASSLRQGTTEAFF. The CDR3 bases are TGTGCCAGCAGTCTCAGACAGGGCACCACTGAAGCTTTCTTT.

The rearrangement uses TRBV11-1 and TRBJ2-7; TRBD2 matches at 12 bases. V was pared by 5 bases and J by 3 bases, with 8 bases of the junction left unmatched. Per the germline V gene, CDR1 is SGHAT and CDR2 is FQDESV (reference sequence). The CDR3 has 16 residues. The CDR3 DNA reads as TGTGCCAGCAGCGCTATGACTAGCGGGGGTCACTACGAGCAGTACTTC. Protein: CASSAMTSGGHYEQYF.

This chain uses TRBV2 with TRBJ2-1; TRBD2 matches at 13 bases. This CDR3 contains 17 residues. Germline trimming cut 5 bases from V and 3 bases from J; bases unmatched to any gene: 7. The germline CDR1 and CDR2 sequences are SNHLY and FYNNEI. The CDR3 sequence: CASSPGLAGRNYNEQFF. The CDR3 bases are TGTGCCAGCAGTCCGGGACTAGCGGGGAGGAACTACAATGAGCAGTTCTTC.

The CDR3, as DNA: TGTGCCAGCAGTTCCCCCCGCACTGAAGCTTTCTTT. Translation: CASSSPRTEAFF. V and J are TRBV28 and TRBJ1-1; D not certain. The V gene lost 4 bases and the J gene lost 4 bases, with 7 bases spanning the gap. The CDR3 extends over 12 amino acids. Germline V gene lookup returns CDR1 MDHEN and CDR2 SYDVKM. Using reference TRBV28 and TRBJ1-1 for the parts outside the CDR3, the full variable domain is DVKVTQSSRYLVKRTGEKVFLECVQDMDHENMFWYRQDPGLGLRLIYFSYDVKMKEKGDIPEGYSVSREKKERFSLILESASTNQTSMYLCASSSPRTEAFFGQGTRLTVV.

J is TRBJ1-3 and V is TRBV11-2; D perhaps matches TRBD1 (5 bases). Looked up from germline, CDR1 is SGHAT and CDR2 is FQNNGV. This CDR3 is 16 amino acids long. Between the trimmed V and J ends, which lost 4 bases and 0 bases, there was a span of 13 bases. CDR3 DNA: TGTGCCAGCAGCTGGGGGGGGTTCGGCTCTGGAAACACCATATATTTT. Its protein product is CASSWGGFGSGNTIYF. The variable domain in full, completed from reference TRBV11-2 and TRBJ1-3, reads EAGVAQSPRYKIIEKRQSVAFWCNPISGHATLYWYQQILGQGPKLLIQFQNNGVVDDSQLPKDRFSAERLKGVDSTLKIQPAKLEDSAVYLCASSWGGFGSGNTIYFGEGSWLTVV.

V and J are TRBV3-1 (or the pseudogene TRBV3-2) and TRBJ2-7; 11 positions match TRBD2. CDR3 length: 17 amino acids. From germline, CDR1 is LGHDT and CDR2 YNNKEL (reference sequence). V lost 5 bases, J lost 2 bases, and 11 bases stayed unmatched. Here the CDR3 DNA reads TGTGCCAGCAGCGATGGGACTAGCGGCTACTTTCCCTACGAGCAGTACTTC. Its translation: CASSDGTSGYFPYEQYF.

The rearrangement links TRBV5-4 to TRBJ2-2; D unclear. The V gene lost 0 bases and the J gene lost 1 base, with 10 bases spanning the gap. CDR1 is SGHNT, CDR2 YYREEE, per germline (reference sequence). CDR3 length: 16 residues. As DNA, the CDR3 is TGTGCCAGCAGCTTGGGTCGTAATAAGAACACCGGGGAGCTGTTTTTT. Protein sequence: CASSLGRNKNTGELFF. The full variable domain, rest sourced from reference TRBV5-4 and TRBJ2-2, is ETGVTQSPTHLIKTRGQQVTLRCSSQSGHNTVSWYQQALGQGPQFIFQYYREEENGRGNFPPRFSGLQFPNYSSELNVNALELDDSALYLCASSLGRNKNTGELFFGEGSRLTVL.

The CDR3 nucleotides are TGTGCCAGCAGCTCCCAGGGCCTCTCCTACGAGCAGTACTTC. Its protein is CASSSQGLSYEQYF. V and J are TRBV7-9 and TRBJ2-7, with a weak D call TRBD1 (5 bases). The CDR3 has 14 amino acids. The germline gives CDR1 SEHNR, CDR2 FQNEAQ (reference sequence). V was shortened by 4 bases and J by 0 bases, with 10 bases between the two germline ends.

The chain couples TRBV3-1 (or the pseudogene TRBV3-2) to TRBJ1-4; unclear D gene. V dropped 1 base and J dropped 3 bases, with 12 bases sitting between them. Germline CDR1 is LGHDT and CDR2 is YNNKEL (reference sequence). This CDR3 is 16 amino acids long. DNA of the CDR3: TGTGCCAGCAGCCAAGGATCGCGCGTCGCTAATGAAAAACTGTTTTTT. Amino acid sequence: CASSQGSRVANEKLFF.

The chain employs TRBV18 and TRBJ1-2; 7 positions agree with TRBD1. V gave up 4 bases and J gave up 6 bases; unmatched junction bases: 5. CDR1 is KGHSH, CDR2 LQKENI, per germline. The CDR3 spans 13 residues. CDR3 sequence (DNA): TGTGCCAGCTCACTAGACAGGGTAGATGGCTACACCTTC. Protein product: CASSLDRVDGYTF.

This chain uses TRBV5-5 with TRBJ1-1; D is uncertain. Per germline, CDR1 SGHKS and CDR2 YYEKEE (reference sequence). This CDR3 has 15 residues. The V and J ends lost 4 bases and 1 base respectively, with 14 bases between them. The CDR3 DNA reads TGTGCCAGCAGCCAAACATCACACCAGAACACTGAAGCTTTCTTT. Protein sequence: CASSQTSHQNTEAFF.